Reported below is one TCR beta chain. Its antigen is currently unknown. The record originates from a study of T cell responses to AZD1222 COVID-19 vaccine. The study, taken as a whole, reports: Recipients of two AZD1222 doses showed rising Spike-specific TCR breadth and depth. There were mostly white British donors and more females than males, and clonal diversity was possibly underestimated. Spike-wide vaccine-associated CD4 TCRs dominated at 160-218 and 743-854.

Libraries were prepared by immunoSEQ multiplex PCR; TCRdb keeps only in-frame clonotypes and omits some of them. The sample records under 150,000 clones, more than 85% being singletons. The CDR3 is 14 amino acids. Germline loops: CDR1 SEHNR, CDR2 FQNEAQ (reference sequence). V lost 3 bases and J lost 8, with 16 bases in between. Material: peripheral blood, obtained on day 0 of AZD1222 vaccination. This sequence joins TRBV7-9 and TRBJ1-2; D uncertain. The receptor was isolated from an adult in good health. The CDR3 here is CASSFGHHLGGYTF. CDR3 nucleotide sequence: TGTGCCAGCAGCTTTGGCCATCATCTCGGGGGCTACACCTTC.